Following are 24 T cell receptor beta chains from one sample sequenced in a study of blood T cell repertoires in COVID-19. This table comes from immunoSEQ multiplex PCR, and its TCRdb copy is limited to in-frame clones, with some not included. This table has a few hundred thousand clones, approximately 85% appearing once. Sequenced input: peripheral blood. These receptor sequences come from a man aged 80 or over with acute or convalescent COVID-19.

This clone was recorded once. This CDR3 is CASTKSRQLESPLHF. The CDR3 region has the DNA TGTGCCAGCACCAAATCGAGGCAACTGGAGTCACCCCTCCACTTT. The gene calls are TRBV6-5 and TRBJ1-6; no clear D. Germline V gene lookup returns CDR1 MNHEY and CDR2 SVGAGI. V lost 7 bases and J lost 10, with 20 bases in between. The CDR3 spans 15 residues.

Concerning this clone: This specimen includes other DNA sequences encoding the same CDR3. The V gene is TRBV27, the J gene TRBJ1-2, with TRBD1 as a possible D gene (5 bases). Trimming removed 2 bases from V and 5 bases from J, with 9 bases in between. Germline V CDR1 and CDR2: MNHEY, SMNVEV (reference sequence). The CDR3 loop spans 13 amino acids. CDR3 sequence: CASSLGQGYGYTF. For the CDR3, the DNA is TGTGCCAGCAGTTTAGGCCAGGGTTATGGCTACACCTTC.

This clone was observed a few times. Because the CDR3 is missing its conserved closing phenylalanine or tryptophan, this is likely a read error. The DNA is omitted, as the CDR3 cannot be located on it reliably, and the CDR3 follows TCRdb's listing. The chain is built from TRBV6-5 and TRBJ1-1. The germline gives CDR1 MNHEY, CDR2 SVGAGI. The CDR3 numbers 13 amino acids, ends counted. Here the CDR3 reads CASSPTPRDAAGL.

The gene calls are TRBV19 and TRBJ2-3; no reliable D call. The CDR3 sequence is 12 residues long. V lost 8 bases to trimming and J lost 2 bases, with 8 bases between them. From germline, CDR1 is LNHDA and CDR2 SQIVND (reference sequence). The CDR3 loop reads CASSRPTDTQYF. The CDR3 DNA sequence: TGTGCCAGTTCTAGACCCACAGATACGCAGTATTTT. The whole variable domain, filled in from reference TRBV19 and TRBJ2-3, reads DGGITQSPKYLFRKEGQNVTLSCEQNLNHDAMYWYRQDPGQGLRLIYYSQIVNDFQKGDIAEGYSVSREKKESFPLTVTSAQKNPTAFYLCASSRPTDTQYFGPGTRLTVL.

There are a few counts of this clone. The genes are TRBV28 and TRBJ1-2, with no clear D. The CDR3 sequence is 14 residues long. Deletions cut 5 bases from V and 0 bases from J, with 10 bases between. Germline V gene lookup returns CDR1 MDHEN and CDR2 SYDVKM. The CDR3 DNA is TGTGCCAGCAGTGCGGGTTTAGCTAACTATGGCTACACCTTC. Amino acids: CASSAGLANYGYTF.

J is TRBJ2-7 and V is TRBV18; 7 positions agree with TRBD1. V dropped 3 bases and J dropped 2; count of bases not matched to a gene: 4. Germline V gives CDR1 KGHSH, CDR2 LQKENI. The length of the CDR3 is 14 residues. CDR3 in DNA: TGTGCCAGCTCACCGCGGCAGGGGGCCTACGAGCAGTACTTC. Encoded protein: CASSPRQGAYEQYF. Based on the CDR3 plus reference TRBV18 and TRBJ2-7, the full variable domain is NAGVMQNPRHLVRRRGQEARLRCSPMKGHSHVYWYRQLPEEGLKFMVYLQKENIIDESGMPKERFSAEFPKEGPSILRIQQVVRGDSAAYFCASSPRQGAYEQYFGPGTRLTVT.

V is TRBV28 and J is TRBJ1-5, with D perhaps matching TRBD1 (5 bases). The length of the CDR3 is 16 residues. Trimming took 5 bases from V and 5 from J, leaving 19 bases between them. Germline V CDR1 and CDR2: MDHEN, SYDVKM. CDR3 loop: CASSPGGLGRDQPQHF. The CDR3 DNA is TGTGCCAGCAGTCCGGGGGGTCTAGGAAGGGATCAGCCCCAGCATTTT.

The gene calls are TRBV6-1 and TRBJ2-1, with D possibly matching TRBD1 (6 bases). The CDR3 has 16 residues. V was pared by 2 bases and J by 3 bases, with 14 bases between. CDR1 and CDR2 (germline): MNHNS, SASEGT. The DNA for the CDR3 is TGTGCCAGCAGTGAATTTGGGACAAGCCTCTACAATGAGCAGTTCTTC. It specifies CASSEFGTSLYNEQFF.

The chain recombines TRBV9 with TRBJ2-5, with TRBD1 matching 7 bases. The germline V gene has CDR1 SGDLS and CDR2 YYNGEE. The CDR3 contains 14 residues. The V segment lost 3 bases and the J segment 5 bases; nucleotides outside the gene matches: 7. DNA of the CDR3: TGTGCCAGCAGCGAGATGACAGGGTACGAGACCCAGTACTTC. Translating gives CASSEMTGYETQYF.

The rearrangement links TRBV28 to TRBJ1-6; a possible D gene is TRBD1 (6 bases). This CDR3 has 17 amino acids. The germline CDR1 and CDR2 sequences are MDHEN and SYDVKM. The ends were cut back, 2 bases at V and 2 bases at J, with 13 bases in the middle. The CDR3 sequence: CASSLQGQITYNSPLHF. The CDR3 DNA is TGTGCCAGCAGTTTACAAGGACAGATCACCTATAATTCACCCCTCCACTTT.

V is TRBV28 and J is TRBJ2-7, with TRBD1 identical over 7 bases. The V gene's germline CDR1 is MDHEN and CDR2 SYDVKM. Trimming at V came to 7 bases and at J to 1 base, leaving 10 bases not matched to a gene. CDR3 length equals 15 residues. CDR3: CASKGGSISSYEQYF. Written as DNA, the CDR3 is TGTGCCAGCAAAGGGGGCAGCATTTCATCCTACGAGCAGTACTTC.

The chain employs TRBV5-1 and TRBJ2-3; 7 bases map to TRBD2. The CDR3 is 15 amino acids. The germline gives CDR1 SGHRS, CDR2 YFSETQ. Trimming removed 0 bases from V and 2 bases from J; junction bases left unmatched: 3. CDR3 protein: CASSLEAGVTDTQYF. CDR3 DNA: TGCGCCAGCAGCTTGGAGGCGGGAGTCACAGATACGCAGTATTTT.

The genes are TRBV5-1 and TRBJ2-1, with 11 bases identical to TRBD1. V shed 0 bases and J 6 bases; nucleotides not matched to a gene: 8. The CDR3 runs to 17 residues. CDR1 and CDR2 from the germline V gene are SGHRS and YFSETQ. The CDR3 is CASSLATGQGVINEQFF. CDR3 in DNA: TGCGCCAGCAGCTTGGCCACGGGACAGGGGGTTATCAATGAGCAGTTCTTC.

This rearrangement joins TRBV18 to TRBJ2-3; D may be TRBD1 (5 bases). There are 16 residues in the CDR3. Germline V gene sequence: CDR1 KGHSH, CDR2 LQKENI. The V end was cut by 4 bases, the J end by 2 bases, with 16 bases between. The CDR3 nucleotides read TGTGCCAGCTCACTCTCGGTAGGGGTCTTCACAGATACGCAGTATTTT. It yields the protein CASSLSVGVFTDTQYF.

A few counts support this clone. In DNA form, the CDR3 reads TGTGCCAGCAGCGAACAGGGGGACTATGGCTACACCTTC. Protein product: CASSEQGDYGYTF. The V and J genes are TRBV4-2 and TRBJ1-2, with 8 bases identical to TRBD1. CDR3 length: 13 residues. The V gene end was trimmed by 5 bases and the J gene end by 3 bases; junction bases not matched to a gene: 2. CDR1 is LGHNA, CDR2 YNFKEQ, per germline.

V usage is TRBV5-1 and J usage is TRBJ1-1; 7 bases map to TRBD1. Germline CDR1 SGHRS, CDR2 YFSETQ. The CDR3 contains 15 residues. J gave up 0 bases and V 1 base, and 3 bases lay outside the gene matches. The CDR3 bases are TGCGCCAGCAGCTTGACAGGGGCATTGAACACTGAAGCTTTCTTT. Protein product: CASSLTGALNTEAFF. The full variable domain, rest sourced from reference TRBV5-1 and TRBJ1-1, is KAGVTQTPRYLIKTRGQQVTLSCSPISGHRSVSWYQQTPGQGLQFLFEYFSETQRNKGNFPGRFSGRQFSNSRSEMNVSTLELGDSALYLCASSLTGALNTEAFFGQGTRLTVV.

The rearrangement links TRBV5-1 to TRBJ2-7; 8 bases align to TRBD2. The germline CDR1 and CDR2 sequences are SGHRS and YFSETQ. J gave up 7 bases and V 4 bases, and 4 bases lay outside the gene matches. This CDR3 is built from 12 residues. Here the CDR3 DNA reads TGCGCCAGCAGCCCGGGGGGGGCAGAGCAGTACTTC. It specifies CASSPGGAEQYF.

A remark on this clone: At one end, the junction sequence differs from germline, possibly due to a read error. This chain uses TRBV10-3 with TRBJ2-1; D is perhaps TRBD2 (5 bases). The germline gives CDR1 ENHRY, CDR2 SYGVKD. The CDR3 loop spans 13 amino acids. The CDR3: CAISEYESTVAIF. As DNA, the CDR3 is TGTGCCATCAGTGAGTACGAGAGTACGGTAGCGATCTTC.

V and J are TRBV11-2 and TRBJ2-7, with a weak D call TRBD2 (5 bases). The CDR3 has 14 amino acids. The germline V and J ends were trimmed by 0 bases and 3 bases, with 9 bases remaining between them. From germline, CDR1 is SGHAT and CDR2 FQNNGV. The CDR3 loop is CASSLDRTDYEQYF. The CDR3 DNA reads TGTGCCAGCAGCTTAGATCGGACTGACTACGAGCAGTACTTC. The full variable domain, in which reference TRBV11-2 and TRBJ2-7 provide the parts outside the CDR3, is EAGVAQSPRYKIIEKRQSVAFWCNPISGHATLYWYQQILGQGPKLLIQFQNNGVVDDSQLPKDRFSAERLKGVDSTLKIQPAKLEDSAVYLCASSLDRTDYEQYFGPGTRLTVT.

CDR3 protein: CASSLTDYGYTF. The CDR3, as DNA: TGTGCCAGCAGCTTAACAGATTATGGCTACACCTTC. The chain joins TRBV7-8 to TRBJ1-2; D is ambiguous. The ends were cut back, 2 bases at V and 5 bases at J, with 6 bases in the middle. The CDR3 runs 12 residues. Germline V gene sequence: CDR1 SGHVS, CDR2 FQNEAQ.

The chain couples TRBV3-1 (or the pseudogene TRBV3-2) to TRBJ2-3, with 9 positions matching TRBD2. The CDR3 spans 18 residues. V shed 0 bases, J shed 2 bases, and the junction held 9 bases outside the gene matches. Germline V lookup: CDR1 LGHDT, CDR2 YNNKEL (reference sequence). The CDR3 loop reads CASSQEGNLAGVTDTQYF. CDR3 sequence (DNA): TGTGCCAGCAGCCAAGAGGGAAATTTAGCGGGAGTCACAGATACGCAGTATTTT.

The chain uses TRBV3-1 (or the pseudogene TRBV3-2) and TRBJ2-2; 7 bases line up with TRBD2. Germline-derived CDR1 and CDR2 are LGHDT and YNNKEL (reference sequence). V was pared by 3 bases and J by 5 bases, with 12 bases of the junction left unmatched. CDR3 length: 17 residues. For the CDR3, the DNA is TGTGCCAGCAGCCAGGGAATTACTAGCGACGGGACCGGGGAGCTGTTTTTT. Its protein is CASSQGITSDGTGELFF.

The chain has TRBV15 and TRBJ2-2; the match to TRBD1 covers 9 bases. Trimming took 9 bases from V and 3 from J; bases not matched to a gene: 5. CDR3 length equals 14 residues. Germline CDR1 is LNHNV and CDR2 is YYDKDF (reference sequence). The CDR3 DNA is TGTGCCACAACCGGGACAGGGTACACCGGGGAGCTGTTTTTT. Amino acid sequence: CATTGTGYTGELFF.

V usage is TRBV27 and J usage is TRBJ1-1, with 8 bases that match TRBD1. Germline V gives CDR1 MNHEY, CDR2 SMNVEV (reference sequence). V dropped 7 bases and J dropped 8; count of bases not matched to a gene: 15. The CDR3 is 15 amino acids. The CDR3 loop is CASTIEGTGRGEAFF. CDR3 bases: TGTGCCAGCACTATAGAAGGGACAGGCCGCGGGGAAGCTTTCTTT.